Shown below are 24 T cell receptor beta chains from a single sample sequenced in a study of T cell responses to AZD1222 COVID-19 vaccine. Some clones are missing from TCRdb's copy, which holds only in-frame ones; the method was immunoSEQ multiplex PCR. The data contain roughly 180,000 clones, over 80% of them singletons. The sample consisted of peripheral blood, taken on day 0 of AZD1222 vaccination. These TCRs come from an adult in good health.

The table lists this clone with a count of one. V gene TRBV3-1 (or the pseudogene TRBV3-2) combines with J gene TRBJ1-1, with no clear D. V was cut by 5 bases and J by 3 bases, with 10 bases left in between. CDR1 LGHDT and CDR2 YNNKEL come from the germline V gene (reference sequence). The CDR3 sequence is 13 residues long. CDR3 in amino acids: CASSDRRDTEAFF. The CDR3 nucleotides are TGTGCCAGCAGCGACCGGAGGGACACTGAAGCTTTCTTT.

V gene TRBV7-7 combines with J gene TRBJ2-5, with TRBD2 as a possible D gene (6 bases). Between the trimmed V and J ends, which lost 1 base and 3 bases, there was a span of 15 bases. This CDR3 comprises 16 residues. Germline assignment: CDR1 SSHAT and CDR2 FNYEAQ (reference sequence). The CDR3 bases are TGTGCCAGCAGCTTAGATTTGGGGGAGCGGGAAGAGACCCAGTACTTC. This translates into CASSLDLGEREETQYF.

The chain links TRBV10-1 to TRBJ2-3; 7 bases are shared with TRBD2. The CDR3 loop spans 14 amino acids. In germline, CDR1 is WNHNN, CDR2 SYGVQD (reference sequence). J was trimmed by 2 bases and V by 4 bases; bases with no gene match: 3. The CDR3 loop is CASSGERDTDTQYF. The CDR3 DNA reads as TGCGCCAGCAGTGGAGAGCGGGACACAGATACGCAGTATTTT.

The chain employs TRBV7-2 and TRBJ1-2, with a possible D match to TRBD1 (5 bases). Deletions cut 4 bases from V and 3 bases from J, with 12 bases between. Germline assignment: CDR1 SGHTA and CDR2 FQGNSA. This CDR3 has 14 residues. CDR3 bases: TGTGCCAGCAGCTCGGGGCCCCTCTACTATGGCTACACCTTC. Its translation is CASSSGPLYYGYTF.

This CDR3 is CASSTTTGADTEAFF. CDR3 nucleotide sequence: TGTGCCAGTAGTACCACAACAGGGGCGGACACTGAAGCTTTCTTT. The V gene is TRBV19, the J gene TRBJ1-1; TRBD1 matches at 7 bases. Per the germline V gene, CDR1 is LNHDA and CDR2 is SQIVND (reference sequence). Trimming removed 4 bases from V and 3 bases from J; junction bases left unmatched: 8. The CDR3 runs to 15 residues.

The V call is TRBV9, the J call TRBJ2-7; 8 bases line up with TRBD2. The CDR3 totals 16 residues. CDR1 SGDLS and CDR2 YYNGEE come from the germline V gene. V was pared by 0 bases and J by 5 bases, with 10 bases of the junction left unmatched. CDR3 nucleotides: TGTGCCAGCAGCGTAGGATGGGGGACTAGTCACGACGAGCAGTACTTC. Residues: CASSVGWGTSHDEQYF.

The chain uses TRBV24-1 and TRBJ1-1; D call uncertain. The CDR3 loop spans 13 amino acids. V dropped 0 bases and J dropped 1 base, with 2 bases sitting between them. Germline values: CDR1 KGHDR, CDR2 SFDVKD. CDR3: CATSDLGNTEAFF. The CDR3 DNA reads TGTGCCACCAGTGATTTGGGGAACACTGAAGCTTTCTTT.

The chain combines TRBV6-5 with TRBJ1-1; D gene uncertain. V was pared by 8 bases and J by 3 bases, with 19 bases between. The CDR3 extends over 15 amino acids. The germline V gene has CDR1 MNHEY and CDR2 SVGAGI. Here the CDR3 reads CASRLKTMRDTEAFF. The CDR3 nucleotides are TGTGCCAGCCGACTTAAAACGATGCGGGACACTGAAGCTTTCTTT.

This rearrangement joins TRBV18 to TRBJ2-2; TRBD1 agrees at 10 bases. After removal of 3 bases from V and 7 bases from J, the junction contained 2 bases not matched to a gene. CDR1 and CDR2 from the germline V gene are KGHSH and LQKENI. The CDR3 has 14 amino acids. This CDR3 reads CASSPGTGDGELFF. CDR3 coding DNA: TGTGCCAGCTCACCCGGGACAGGGGACGGGGAGCTGTTTTTT.

CDR3 region: CASSIDQREWEQFF. As DNA, the CDR3 is TGTGCCAGTAGTATAGATCAGCGCGAGTGGGAGCAGTTCTTC. The rearrangement links TRBV19 to TRBJ2-1; D call uncertain. Germline values: CDR1 LNHDA, CDR2 SQIVND (reference sequence). V was shortened by 0 bases and J by 10 bases, with 13 bases between the two germline ends. There are 14 residues in the CDR3.

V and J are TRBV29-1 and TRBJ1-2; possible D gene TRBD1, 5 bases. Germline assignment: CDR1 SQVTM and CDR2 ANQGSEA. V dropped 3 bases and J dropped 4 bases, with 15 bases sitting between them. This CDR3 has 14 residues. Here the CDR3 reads CSVDGGGAGYGYTF. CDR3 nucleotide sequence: TGCAGCGTTGATGGTGGCGGGGCGGGCTATGGCTACACCTTC. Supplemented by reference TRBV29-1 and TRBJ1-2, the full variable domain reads SAVISQKPSRDICQRGTSLTIQCQVDSQVTMMFWYRQQPGQSLTLIATANQGSEATYESGFVIDKFPISRPNLTFSTLTVSNMSPEDSSIYLCSVDGGGAGYGYTFGSGTRLTVV.

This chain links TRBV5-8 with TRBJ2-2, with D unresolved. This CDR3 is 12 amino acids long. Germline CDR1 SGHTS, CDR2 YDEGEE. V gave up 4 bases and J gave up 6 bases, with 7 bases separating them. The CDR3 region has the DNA TGTGCCAGCAGCCTGAATCCCGGGGAGCTGTTTTTT. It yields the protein CASSLNPGELFF.

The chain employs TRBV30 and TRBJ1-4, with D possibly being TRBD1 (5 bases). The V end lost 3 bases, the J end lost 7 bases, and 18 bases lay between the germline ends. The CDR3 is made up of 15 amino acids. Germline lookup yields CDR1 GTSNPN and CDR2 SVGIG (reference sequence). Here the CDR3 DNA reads TGTGCCTGGAGCCCCCTACGAGGGGTAGCTGAAAAACTGTTTTTT. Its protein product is CAWSPLRGVAEKLFF.

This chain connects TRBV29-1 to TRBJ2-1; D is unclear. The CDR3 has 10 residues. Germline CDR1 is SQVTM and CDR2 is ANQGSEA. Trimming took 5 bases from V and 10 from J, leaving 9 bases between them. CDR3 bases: TGCAGCGTTATAGAGCGAGAGCAGTTCTTC. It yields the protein CSVIEREQFF.

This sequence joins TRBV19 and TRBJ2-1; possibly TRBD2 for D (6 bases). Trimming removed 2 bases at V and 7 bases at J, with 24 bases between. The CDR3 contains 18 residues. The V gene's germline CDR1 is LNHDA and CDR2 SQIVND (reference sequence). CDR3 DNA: TGTGCCAGTAGTATAAGTTTTGGGGTCGGGAGCCTGCCGAATGAGCAGTTCTTC. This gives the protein CASSISFGVGSLPNEQFF.

The DNA of the CDR3 is TGCAGTGCTAGTTTGGCGGCTTTCAATCAGCCCCAGCATTTT. This encodes CSASLAAFNQPQHF. The chain has TRBV20-1 and TRBJ1-5; no clear D. Germline lookup yields CDR1 DFQATT and CDR2 SNEGSKA (reference sequence). The ends were cut back, 3 bases at V and 3 bases at J, with 12 bases in the middle. The CDR3 consists of 14 residues.

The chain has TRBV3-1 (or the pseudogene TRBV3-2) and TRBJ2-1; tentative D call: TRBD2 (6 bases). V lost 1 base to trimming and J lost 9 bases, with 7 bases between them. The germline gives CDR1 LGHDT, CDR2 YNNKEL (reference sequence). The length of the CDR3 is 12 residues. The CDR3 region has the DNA TGTGCCAGCAGCCAAGTCGGGGGTGAGCAGTTCTTC. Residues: CASSQVGGEQFF.

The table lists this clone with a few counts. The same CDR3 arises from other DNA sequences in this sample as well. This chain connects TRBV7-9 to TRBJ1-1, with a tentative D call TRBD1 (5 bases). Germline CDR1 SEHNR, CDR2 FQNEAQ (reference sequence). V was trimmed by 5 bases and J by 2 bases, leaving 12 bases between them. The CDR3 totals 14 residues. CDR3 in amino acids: CASSLDTRNTEAFF. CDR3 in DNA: TGTGCCAGCAGCCTGGACACCCGAAACACTGAAGCTTTCTTT.

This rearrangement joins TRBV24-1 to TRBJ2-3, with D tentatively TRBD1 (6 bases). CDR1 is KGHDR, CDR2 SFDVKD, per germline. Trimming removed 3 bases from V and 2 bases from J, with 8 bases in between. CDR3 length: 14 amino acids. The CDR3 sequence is CATSDGQNTDTQYF. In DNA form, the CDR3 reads TGTGCCACCAGTGATGGACAGAACACAGATACGCAGTATTTT.

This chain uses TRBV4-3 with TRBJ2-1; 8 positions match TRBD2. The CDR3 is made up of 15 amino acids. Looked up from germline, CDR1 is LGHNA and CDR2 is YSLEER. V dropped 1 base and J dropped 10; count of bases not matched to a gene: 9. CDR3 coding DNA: TGCGCCAGCAGCCAAGGGACTAGCTGGATAGACGAGCAGTTCTTC. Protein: CASSQGTSWIDEQFF.

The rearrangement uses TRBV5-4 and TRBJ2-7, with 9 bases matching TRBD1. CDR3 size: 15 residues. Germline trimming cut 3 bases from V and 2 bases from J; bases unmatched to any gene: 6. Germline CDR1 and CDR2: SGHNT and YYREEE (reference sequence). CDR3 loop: CASSSEQGAAYEQYF. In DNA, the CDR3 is TGTGCCAGCAGCTCGGAACAGGGGGCCGCCTACGAGCAGTACTTC.

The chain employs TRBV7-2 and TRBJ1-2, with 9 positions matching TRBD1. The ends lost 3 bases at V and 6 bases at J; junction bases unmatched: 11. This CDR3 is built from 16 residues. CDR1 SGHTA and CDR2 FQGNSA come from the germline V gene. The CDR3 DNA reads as TGTGCCAGCAGCTTGCTACAGGGGGCTCGGGGTGATGGCTACACCTTC. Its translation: CASSLLQGARGDGYTF.

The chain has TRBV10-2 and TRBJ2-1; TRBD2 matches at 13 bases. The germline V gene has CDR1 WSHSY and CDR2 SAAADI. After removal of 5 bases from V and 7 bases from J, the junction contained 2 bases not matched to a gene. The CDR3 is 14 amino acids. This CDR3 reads CASSRTSGGNEQFF. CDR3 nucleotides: TGCGCCAGCAGTCGGACTAGCGGGGGTAATGAGCAGTTCTTC.

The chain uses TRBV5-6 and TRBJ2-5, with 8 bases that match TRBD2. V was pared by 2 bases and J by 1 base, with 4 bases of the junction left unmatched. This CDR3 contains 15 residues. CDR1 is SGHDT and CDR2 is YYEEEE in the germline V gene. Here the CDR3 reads CASSFGRVGQETQYF. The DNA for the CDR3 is TGTGCCAGCAGCTTCGGGAGGGTGGGCCAAGAGACCCAGTACTTC.